This note documents a single T cell receptor (beta chain) sequence. The antigen is unknown. This record belongs to a study of blood T cells in healthy people across ages. Study findings and constraints: A greater number of naive CD4+ cells and higher diversity distinguished long-lived donors from aged donors.

This CDR3 spans 12 amino acids. V was clipped by 5 bases and J by 8 bases; unmatched bases: 5. Looked up from germline, CDR1 is SQVTM and CDR2 is ANQGSEA. Alongside a J-beta primer mix, a sample-barcoded 5' primer served in a second PCR lasting about 7 to 12 cycles. TCRdb re-called the 5' RACE reads with MiXCR, one entry per CDR3 protein. The table includes hundreds of thousands of distinct CDR3 sequences, just over 55% detected once. The source of this sequence is a man in his forties in good health. This chain links TRBV29-1 with TRBJ1-4, with TRBD1 matching 7 bases. Material: blood. The CDR3 coding sequence is TGCAGCGTTAGGGGGCGGGGAGAAAAACTGTTTTTT. This sequence encodes CSVRGRGEKLFF.